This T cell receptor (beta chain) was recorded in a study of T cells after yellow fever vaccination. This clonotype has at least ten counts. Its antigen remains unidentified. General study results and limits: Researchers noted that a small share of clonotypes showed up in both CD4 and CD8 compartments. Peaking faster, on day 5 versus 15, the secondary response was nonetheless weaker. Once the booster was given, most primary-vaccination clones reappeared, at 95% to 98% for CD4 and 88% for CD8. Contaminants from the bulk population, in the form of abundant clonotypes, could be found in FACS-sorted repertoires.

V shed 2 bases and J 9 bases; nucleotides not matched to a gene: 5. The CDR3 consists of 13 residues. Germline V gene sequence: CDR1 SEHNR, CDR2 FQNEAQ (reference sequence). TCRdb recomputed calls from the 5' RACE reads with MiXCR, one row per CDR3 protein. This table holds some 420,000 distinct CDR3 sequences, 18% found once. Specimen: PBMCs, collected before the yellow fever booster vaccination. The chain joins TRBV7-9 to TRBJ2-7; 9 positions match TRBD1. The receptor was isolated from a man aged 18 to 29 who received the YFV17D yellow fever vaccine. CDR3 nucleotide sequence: TGTGCCAGCAGCTTATCGGGACAGGGACGGCAGTACGTC. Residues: CASSLSGQGRQYV.